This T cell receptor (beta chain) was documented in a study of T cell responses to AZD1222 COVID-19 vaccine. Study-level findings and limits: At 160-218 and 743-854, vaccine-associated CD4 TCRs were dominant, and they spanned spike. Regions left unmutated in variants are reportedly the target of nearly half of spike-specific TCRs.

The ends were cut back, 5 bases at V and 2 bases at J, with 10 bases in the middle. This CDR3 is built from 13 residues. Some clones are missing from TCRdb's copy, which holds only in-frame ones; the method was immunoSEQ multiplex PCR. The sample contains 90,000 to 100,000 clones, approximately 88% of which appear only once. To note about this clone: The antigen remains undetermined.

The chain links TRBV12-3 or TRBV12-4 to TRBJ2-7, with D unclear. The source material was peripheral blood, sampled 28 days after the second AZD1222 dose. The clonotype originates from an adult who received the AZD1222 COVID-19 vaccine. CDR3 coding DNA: TGTGCCAGCAGTCTCTCCTCTACCTACGAGCAGTACTTC. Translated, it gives CASSLSSTYEQYF.